These 18 T cell receptor beta chains originate from one sample sequenced in a study of T cells in narcolepsy. Clones were sequenced by immunoSEQ multiplex PCR, and TCRdb holds only the in-frame ones, with some missing. The profile covers 20,000 to 30,000 clones, with 55% to 65% appearing a single time and around 12% taken by the ten largest. Material for sequencing was memory (CD45RA-) CD4+ T cells from blood. These receptor sequences come from a human donor in good health.

CDR3 amino acids: CASSMTSAARTDTQYF. For the CDR3, the DNA is TGTGCCAGTAGTATGACGTCGGCGGCCCGCACAGATACGCAGTATTTT. The gene calls are TRBV19 and TRBJ2-3; D is unclear. This CDR3 spans 16 amino acids. The V gene lost 3 bases and the J gene lost 1 base, with 14 bases spanning the gap. Per the germline V gene, CDR1 is LNHDA and CDR2 is SQIVND (reference sequence).

The rearrangement links TRBV30 to TRBJ2-5, with 8 positions matching TRBD2. J gave up 6 bases and V 3 bases, and 3 bases lay outside the gene matches. The germline V gene has CDR1 GTSNPN and CDR2 SVGIG (reference sequence). The CDR3 extends over 12 amino acids. In DNA form, the CDR3 reads TGTGCCTGGAGCGGGAGGGCCCAGACCCAGTACTTC. Protein product: CAWSGRAQTQYF.

The rearrangement joins TRBV30 to TRBJ1-6, with D possibly matching TRBD1 (5 bases). V lost 7 bases and J lost 2, with 15 bases in between. Germline CDR1 reads GTSNPN; CDR2 reads SVGIG (reference sequence). The length of the CDR3 is 15 residues. The CDR3 coding sequence is TGTGCCTTCCAAGCCGGGACGGCCTATAATTCACCCCTCCACTTT. It translates to CAFQAGTAYNSPLHF.

This clone came up a few times. This chain links TRBV19 with TRBJ2-4; D gene ambiguous. V was cut by 7 bases and J by 5 bases, with 6 bases left in between. CDR1 is LNHDA and CDR2 is SQIVND in the germline V gene (reference sequence). The CDR3 extends over 11 amino acids. In nucleotides, the CDR3 is TGTGCCAGTACCGATCAAAACATTCAGTACTTC. This sequence encodes CASTDQNIQYF. Full variable domain (outside the CDR3, taken from reference TRBV19 and TRBJ2-4): DGGITQSPKYLFRKEGQNVTLSCEQNLNHDAMYWYRQDPGQGLRLIYYSQIVNDFQKGDIAEGYSVSREKKESFPLTVTSAQKNPTAFYLCASTDQNIQYFGAGTRLSVL.

This clone was observed a few times. DNA of the CDR3: TGCAGCGTTGAAGTCTGGGCAGCGGATTATGGCTACACCTTC. It encodes CSVEVWAADYGYTF. The rearrangement links TRBV29-1 to TRBJ1-2; D uncertain. Per the germline V gene, CDR1 is SQVTM and CDR2 is ANQGSEA. CDR3 length: 14 amino acids. Trimming stripped 1 base from V and 5 bases from J, with 14 bases between.

J is TRBJ1-6 and V is TRBV18, with D unclear. This CDR3 is built from 14 residues. The ends were cut back, 3 bases at V and 0 bases at J, with 3 bases in the middle. CDR1 and CDR2 (germline): KGHSH, LQKENI. The CDR3 DNA is TGTGCCAGCTCACCTAACTCCTATAATTCACCCCTCCACTTT. Translated, it gives CASSPNSYNSPLHF.

The chain uses TRBV28 and TRBJ1-2, with 10 bases identical to TRBD1. The germline V gene encodes CDR1 MDHEN and CDR2 SYDVKM. After removal of 6 bases from V and 8 bases from J, the junction contained 6 bases not matched to a gene. The CDR3 runs to 13 residues. The CDR3 nucleotides read TGTGCCAGCAGGACAGGGGGCCCTATGGGCTACACCTTC. As protein: CASRTGGPMGYTF.

The J gene is TRBJ2-3, the V gene TRBV30; 7 bases are a match to TRBD1. The CDR3 contains 14 residues. CDR1 is GTSNPN, CDR2 SVGIG, per germline (reference sequence). V was pared by 0 bases and J by 7 bases, with 7 bases of the junction left unmatched. In nucleotides, the CDR3 is TGTGCCTGGAGTGTACAAGGGGGCTGGAATACGCAGTATTTT. It translates to CAWSVQGGWNTQYF.

This clone was counted only a few times. The gene calls are TRBV7-2 and TRBJ2-5; the match to TRBD1 covers 7 bases. Germline V gene sequence: CDR1 SGHTA, CDR2 FQGNSA. CDR3 length: 16 residues. Trimming took 5 bases from V and 2 from J; bases not matched to a gene: 11. This CDR3 reads CASSPTPPGQQETQYF. The CDR3 DNA follows: TGTGCCAGCAGCCCCACCCCCCCGGGACAGCAAGAGACCCAGTACTTC.

The chain couples TRBV2 to TRBJ1-2; D possibly corresponds to TRBD1 (5 bases). Trimming shortened V by 3 bases and J by 9 bases, and 8 bases separated the two germline ends. Germline V gene lookup returns CDR1 SNHLY and CDR2 FYNNEI. The CDR3 is 11 residues long. CDR3 coding DNA: TGTGCCAGCAGTGAGAGGGGTAGCTACACCTTC. It codes for CASSERGSYTF.

This clone was observed a few times. The genes are TRBV5-6 and TRBJ2-5; perhaps TRBD2 as D (5 bases). Germline V gene data show CDR1 as SGHDT and CDR2 as YYEEEE. Deletions cut 4 bases from V and 1 base from J, with 11 bases between. The CDR3 totals 14 residues. CDR3 sequence: CASSTRRIQETQYF. CDR3 DNA: TGTGCCAGCAGCACTAGACGGATCCAAGAGACCCAGTACTTC.

This clone has just a few counts. The chain uses TRBV19 and TRBJ1-5; D perhaps matches TRBD1 (6 bases). V lost 4 bases to trimming and J lost 3 bases, with 19 bases between them. The CDR3 length is 17 residues. Germline V lookup: CDR1 LNHDA, CDR2 SQIVND (reference sequence). The CDR3 DNA follows: TGTGCCAGTAGTAAGACGGGGGGCGGAACTTTCAATCAGCCCCAGCATTTT. It codes for CASSKTGGGTFNQPQHF.

Concerning this clone: Distinct nucleotide sequences in the sample also encode this CDR3. The chain joins TRBV7-2 to TRBJ1-2; D gene unclear. This CDR3 is built from 13 residues. Per germline, CDR1 SGHTA and CDR2 FQGNSA. V dropped 1 base and J dropped 5 bases, with 8 bases sitting between them. The DNA for the CDR3 is TGTGCCAGCAGCTTAGATTCCCTATATGGCTACACCTTC. Protein product: CASSLDSLYGYTF.

The rearrangement joins TRBV7-3 to TRBJ2-3; no reliable D call. The CDR3 has 13 residues. V lost 2 bases and J lost 1, with 4 bases in between. Per germline, CDR1 SGHTA and CDR2 FQGTGA. The CDR3 spells CASSLFGTDTQYF. For the CDR3, the DNA is TGTGCCAGCAGCTTATTCGGCACAGATACGCAGTATTTT.

In its sample, this clone was seen a few times. A much larger clone lies one base from this, so it may be a read error. Additional DNA sequences in this sample encode the identical CDR3. CDR3 sequence: CASRPGGSSGANVLTF. The DNA for the CDR3 is TGTGCCAGCCGCCCGGGGGGAAGCTCTGGGGCCAACGTCCTGACTTTC. The chain uses TRBV2 and TRBJ2-6; TRBD2 agrees at 7 bases. The CDR3 loop spans 16 amino acids. Germline V lookup: CDR1 SNHLY, CDR2 FYNNEI. J was trimmed by 0 bases and V by 8 bases; bases with no gene match: 7.

This clone was counted only a few times. The rearrangement links TRBV7-2 to TRBJ1-6; D gene ambiguous. V lost 1 base to trimming and J lost 7 bases, with 5 bases between them. Germline V lookup: CDR1 SGHTA, CDR2 FQGNSA. This CDR3 has 13 amino acids. In DNA, the CDR3 is TGTGCCAGCAGCTTAGACAAAAATTCACCCCTCCACTTT. Protein product: CASSLDKNSPLHF.

V usage is TRBV4-2 and J usage is TRBJ1-5, with D hard to call. The CDR3 covers 13 residues. The germline V gene has CDR1 LGHNA and CDR2 YNFKEQ. V dropped 5 bases and J dropped 6 bases, with 11 bases sitting between them. CDR3 protein: CASSAGPSQPQHF. The DNA for the CDR3 is TGTGCCAGCAGCGCCGGGCCGAGTCAGCCCCAGCATTTT.

V is TRBV6-5 and J is TRBJ2-2; D is unresolved. Germline V gene data show CDR1 as MNHEY and CDR2 as SVGAGI. Trimming cost V 6 bases and J 4 bases, with 12 bases left between them. This CDR3 spans 14 amino acids. The CDR3 here is CASRLKWGTGELFF. CDR3 coding DNA: TGTGCCAGCAGACTAAAATGGGGCACCGGGGAGCTGTTTTTT.